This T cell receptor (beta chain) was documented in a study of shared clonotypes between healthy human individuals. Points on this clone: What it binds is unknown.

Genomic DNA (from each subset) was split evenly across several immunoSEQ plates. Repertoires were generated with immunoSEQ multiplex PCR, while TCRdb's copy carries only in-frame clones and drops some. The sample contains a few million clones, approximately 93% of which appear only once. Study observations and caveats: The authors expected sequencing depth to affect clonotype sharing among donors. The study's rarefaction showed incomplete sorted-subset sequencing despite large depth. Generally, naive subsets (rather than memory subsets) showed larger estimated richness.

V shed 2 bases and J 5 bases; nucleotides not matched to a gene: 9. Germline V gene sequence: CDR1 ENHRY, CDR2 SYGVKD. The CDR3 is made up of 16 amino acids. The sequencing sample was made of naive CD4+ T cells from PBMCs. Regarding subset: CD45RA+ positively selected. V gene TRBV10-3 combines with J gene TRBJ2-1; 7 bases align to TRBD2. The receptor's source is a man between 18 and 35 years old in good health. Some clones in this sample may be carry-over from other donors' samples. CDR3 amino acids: CAISEQLTGGDNEQFF. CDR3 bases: TGTGCCATCAGTGAGCAATTGACGGGAGGTGACAATGAGCAGTTCTTC.